This T cell receptor (beta chain) emerged from a study of blood T cells in healthy people across ages. V trimming: 3 bases; J trimming: 4 bases; junction bases outside the gene matches: 9. There are 15 residues in the CDR3. Germline V gives CDR1 SGHDT, CDR2 YYEEEE. The use of a sample-barcoded 5' primer and a J-beta primer mix characterized a second PCR of roughly 6 to 11 cycles. TCRdb reanalysed the 5' RACE reads using MiXCR and keeps one entry per CDR3 protein. The repertoire holds about 2 million distinct CDR3 sequences, with roughly 52% as singletons. This clonotype was obtained from a woman aged 40 to 49 in good health. The sample comprised blood. V usage is TRBV5-6 and J usage is TRBJ1-2; TRBD1 aligns across 7 bases. Here the CDR3 DNA reads TGTGCCAGCAGCTCCAGGGACAGCTCGTTCTATGGCTACACCTTC. It codes for CASSSRDSSFYGYTF.